This is a list of T cell receptor beta chains from one sample in a study of shared clonotypes between healthy human individuals. Libraries were prepared by immunoSEQ multiplex PCR; TCRdb keeps only in-frame clonotypes and omits some of them. The profile shows 2 million to 2.5 million clones, 90% to 95% of them singletons. Sequencing was performed on naive CD4+ T cells sorted from blood. The origin of the receptors is a man between 18 and 29 years old in good health. Each CDR3 is given with its conserved first and last residue. The order of the fields is J gene, D gene, clone size, V gene, CDR3 DNA, CDR3 protein. D genes are given only for firm matches. Clone size appears in some rows only: once, few, many, or a class for an expanded clone.

j_call: TRBJ2-3; d_call: -; clone_size: -; v_call: TRBV7-7; cdr3_nt: TGTGCTAGCAGCTTAGGTTTAGCTAGCACAGATACGCAGTATTTT; cdr3_aa: CASSLGLASTDTQYF
j_call: TRBJ2-3; d_call: TRBD2; clone_size: -; v_call: TRBV18; cdr3_nt: TGTGCCAGCTCGCTAGCGGGAGATACGCAGTATTTT; cdr3_aa: CASSLAGDTQYF
j_call: TRBJ2-3; d_call: TRBD2; clone_size: -; v_call: TRBV7-9; cdr3_nt: TGTGCCAGCAGCCTAACTAGCGGTACGCAGTATTTT; cdr3_aa: CASSLTSGTQYF
j_call: TRBJ1-1; d_call: -; clone_size: -; v_call: TRBV1; cdr3_nt: TGCACCAGCAGCCAAGATGTAGTGGACACTGAAGCTTTCTTT; cdr3_aa: CTSSQDVVDTEAFF
j_call: TRBJ2-2; d_call: -; clone_size: -; v_call: TRBV5-4; cdr3_nt: TGTGCCAGCAGCTTGTTCTCTTCTGGGGTTATTTTAGATTCCGGGGAGCTGTTTTTT; cdr3_aa: CASSLFSSGVILDSGELFF
j_call: TRBJ2-3; d_call: -; clone_size: -; v_call: TRBV5-8; cdr3_nt: TGTGCCAGCGGGAGGGGGGTTGGCACAGATACGCAGTATTTT; cdr3_aa: CASGRGVGTDTQYF
j_call: TRBJ2-7; d_call: -; clone_size: -; v_call: TRBV19; cdr3_nt: TGTGCCAGTAGCGTTGGGGATTCGTACGAGCAGTACTTC; cdr3_aa: CASSVGDSYEQYF
j_call: TRBJ1-3; d_call: TRBD1; clone_size: -; v_call: TRBV28; cdr3_nt: TGTGCCAGCAGTTTGGTCGGTCAGGGGGCTGGAAACACCATATATTTT; cdr3_aa: CASSLVGQGAGNTIYF
j_call: TRBJ2-7; d_call: TRBD2; clone_size: -; v_call: TRBV30; cdr3_nt: TGTGCCTGGAGTGTAGGTATAAGGGAGGGCCTGAGTGAGCAGTACTTC; cdr3_aa: CAWSVGIREGLSEQYF
j_call: TRBJ2-3; d_call: -; clone_size: -; v_call: TRBV30; cdr3_nt: TGTGCCTGGAGTGTATCTGGGGATACGCAGTATTTT; cdr3_aa: CAWSVSGDTQYF
j_call: TRBJ1-5; d_call: -; clone_size: once; v_call: TRBV7-9; cdr3_nt: TGTGCCAGCAGCTTAAGTAATCAGCCCCAGCATTTT; cdr3_aa: CASSLSNQPQHF
j_call: TRBJ2-5; d_call: -; clone_size: -; v_call: TRBV10-3; cdr3_nt: TGTGCCATCAGTGGGCGGACCGGGCAAGAGACCCAGTACTTC; cdr3_aa: CAISGRTGQETQYF
j_call: TRBJ1-1; d_call: TRBD1; clone_size: -; v_call: TRBV5-1; cdr3_nt: TGCGCCAGCAGCCTCCTTCGACAGGGGGCCGACACTGAAGCTTTCTTT; cdr3_aa: CASSLLRQGADTEAFF